This TCR beta chain is drawn from a study of early T cells in non-severe SARS-CoV-2 infection. General study findings and limits: The matching step, a VDJdb search, favored anti-spike CD8 responses and missed private and CD4 specificities.

TCRdb ran MiXCR on the 5' RACE reads and lists one entry per CDR3 protein. The sample records about 61,000 distinct CDR3 sequences, 9.5% to 14% being singletons. For this clonotype: Its antigen is still unknown.

What was sequenced was whole blood. The receptor's source is an adult who was a healthcare worker with PCR-confirmed SARS-CoV-2 infection or an uninfected control (not recorded which).

CDR3 DNA sequence: TGTGCCGCTTCCATGAACACTGAAGCTTTCTTT. Protein: CAASMNTEAFF. This chain uses TRBV2 with TRBJ1-1; unclear D gene. CDR1 is SNHLY, CDR2 FYNNEI, per germline. The CDR3 totals 11 residues. V was shortened by 11 bases and J by 0 bases, with 7 bases between the two germline ends.